This T cell receptor beta chain was captured by sequencing in a study of blood T cells in healthy people across ages. V dropped 5 bases and J dropped 13 bases, with 26 bases sitting between them. Germline CDR1 and CDR2: PRHDT and FYEKMQ (reference sequence). The CDR3 extends over 15 amino acids. In this sample, this clonotype turned up a few times. With a J-beta primer mix and a sample-barcoded 5' primer, a second PCR ran about 6 to 11 cycles. TCRdb itself ran the 5' RACE reads through MiXCR, one entry per CDR3 protein. The profile shows approximately 800,000 distinct CDR3 sequences, 30% to 45% of them singletons.

The J gene is TRBJ2-5, the V gene TRBV13, with D possibly being TRBD1 (6 bases). Sequences were obtained from blood. The sequence was collected from a man aged 18-30 years in good health. In DNA form, the CDR3 reads TGTGCCAGCAGCCCCCTCCCTAGGGACACGGATTCAGGGTACTTC. This sequence encodes CASSPLPRDTDSGYF.